This T cell receptor (beta chain) was observed in a study of cytomegalovirus exposure and HLA in healthy donors. This CDR3 comprises 14 residues. The germline V gene has CDR1 SEHNR and CDR2 FQNEAQ (reference sequence). Germline trimming cut 5 bases from V and 3 bases from J; bases unmatched to any gene: 6. Produced via immunoSEQ multiplex PCR; TCRdb's table is partial and in-frame only. Found here are more than 150,000 clones, about 80% of them singletons; the top ten hold approximately 3%. The chain links TRBV7-9 to TRBJ1-2, with 7 positions matching TRBD1. The clonotype originates from a woman between 18 and 29 years old in good health and CMV-seropositive. Sample: PBMCs. CDR3 DNA sequence: TGTGCCAGCAGCGTGACAGGGATTCACTATGGCTACACCTTC. Amino acid sequence: CASSVTGIHYGYTF.